A selection of T cell receptor beta chains follows, all from one sample in a study of tumor-infiltrating lymphocytes in primary liver carcinoma. TCRdb re-called the multiplex PCR reads through MiXCR, storing one row per CDR3 protein. Counted here are more than 70,000 distinct CDR3 sequences, about 75% occurring once; the ten biggest clones make up about 28%. Sequencing used tumor-adjacent normal liver tissue. Receptors originate from a man aged 40-49 years with primary liver carcinoma and hepatitis B virus infection. CDR3s include the opening cysteine and the closing phenylalanine or tryptophan. A D gene is named only where the DNA matches it firmly. A row's size may be missing; if present it is once, few, many or a size class.

j_call: TRBJ2-1; clone_size: once; v_call: TRBV11-3; d_call: .; cdr3_aa: CAGSLGNYNGQFF; cdr3_nt: TGTGCCGGTAGCTTAGGGAACTACAATGGGCAGTTCTTC
j_call: TRBJ1-1; clone_size: .; v_call: TRBV12-3/TRBV12-4; d_call: .; cdr3_aa: CASSLAGEAGAFF; cdr3_nt: TGTGCCAGCAGTTTAGCTGGGGAGGCTGGAGCTTTCTTC
j_call: TRBJ2-2; clone_size: many; v_call: TRBV5-1; d_call: .; cdr3_aa: CASSLLWTVNTGELFF; cdr3_nt: TGCGCCAGCAGCTTGTTATGGACAGTGAACACCGGGGAGCTGTTTTTT
j_call: TRBJ2-1; clone_size: .; v_call: TRBV7-8; d_call: .; cdr3_aa: CASDSDFGGTYNEQFF; cdr3_nt: TGTGCCAGCGACTCTGACTTCGGCGGTACCTACAATGAGCAATTCTTC
j_call: TRBJ2-5; clone_size: many; v_call: TRBV6-2/TRBV6-3; d_call: .; cdr3_aa: CASSYEASAGTQYF; cdr3_nt: TGTGCCAGCAGTTACGAAGCTTCGGCGGGGACCCAGTACTTC
j_call: TRBJ2-3; clone_size: .; v_call: TRBV6-2/TRBV6-3; d_call: .; cdr3_aa: CASSPRVGVNQPQYF; cdr3_nt: TGTGCCAGCAGTCCCAGGGTAGGGGTCAATCAGCCCCAGTATTTT
j_call: TRBJ2-1; clone_size: .; v_call: TRBV29-1; d_call: .; cdr3_aa: CSASDGGRVGEHFF; cdr3_nt: TGCAGCGCCTCGGATGGCGGCCGGGTAGGAGAGCACTTCTTC
j_call: TRBJ2-1; clone_size: .; v_call: TRBV5-8; d_call: TRBD1; cdr3_aa: CASSLGTGNNGQFF; cdr3_nt: TGTGCCAGCAGCTTGGGGACAGGGAACAATGGGCAGTTCTTC
j_call: TRBJ2-7; clone_size: many; v_call: TRBV6-5; d_call: .; cdr3_aa: CASSLRAVGTYEQYF; cdr3_nt: TGTGCCAGCAGCCTGCGTGCGGTGGGGACCTACGAGCAGTACTTC
j_call: TRBJ2-7; clone_size: .; v_call: TRBV4-1; d_call: TRBD2; cdr3_aa: CASGLEGTISSYVQYF; cdr3_nt: TGCGCCAGCGGCCTGGAGGGGACTATCAGCTCCTACGTGCAGTACTTC
j_call: TRBJ1-5; clone_size: .; v_call: TRBV12-3/TRBV12-4; d_call: TRBD1; cdr3_aa: CASSSGTGGGGHQPQHF; cdr3_nt: TGTGCCAGCAGTTCCGGGACAGGGGGTGGCGGGCATCAGCCCCAGCATTTT
j_call: TRBJ1-5; clone_size: few; v_call: TRBV6-1; d_call: .; cdr3_aa: CASSAQGDQPQHF; cdr3_nt: TGTGCCAGCAGTGCACAGGGTGATCAGCCCCAGCATTTT
j_call: TRBJ2-1; clone_size: .; v_call: TRBV11-2; d_call: TRBD2; cdr3_aa: CARGFGALTSHIPEQFF; cdr3_nt: TGTGCCAGGGGCTTCGGGGCTCTGACTAGCCATATCCCAGAACAGTTCTTC
j_call: TRBJ1-2; clone_size: few; v_call: TRBV29-1; d_call: TRBD1; cdr3_aa: CSVEGDSGNYGYTF; cdr3_nt: TGCAGCGTTGAAGGGGACAGTGGGAACTATGGCTACACCTTC
j_call: TRBJ2-1; clone_size: .; v_call: TRBV6-6; d_call: TRBD2; cdr3_aa: CASSAGTSVRGEQFF; cdr3_nt: TGTGCCAGCAGTGCCGGGACTAGTGTCAGAGGTGAGCAATTCTTC
j_call: TRBJ2-3; clone_size: .; v_call: TRBV5-5; d_call: TRBD2; cdr3_aa: CASSQHSTSADTQYF; cdr3_nt: TGTGCCAGCAGCCAACACAGTACTAGCGCAGATACGCAGTATTTT
j_call: TRBJ2-1; clone_size: .; v_call: TRBV18; d_call: TRBD2; cdr3_aa: CASSHTPAGAVSYNEHFF; cdr3_nt: TGTGCCAGCTCACACACACCGGCGGGAGCCGTTTCCTACAATGAGCATTTCTTC
j_call: TRBJ1-2; clone_size: .; v_call: TRBV4-3; d_call: .; cdr3_aa: CASSQDGLGDKPYGYTF; cdr3_nt: TGCGCCAGCAGCCAGGATGGGCTGGGGGACAAGCCCTATGGCTACACCTTC
j_call: TRBJ2-2; clone_size: many; v_call: TRBV11-3; d_call: .; cdr3_aa: CASSLSPRGDAELFF; cdr3_nt: TGTGCCAGCAGCTTGTCCCCCAGGGGCGATGCGGAGCTGTTTTTT
j_call: TRBJ2-6; clone_size: .; v_call: TRBV28; d_call: TRBD1; cdr3_aa: CASSRGTDQFGANVLTF; cdr3_nt: TGTGCCAGCAGCCGAGGGACAGACCAGTTCGGGGCCAACGTCCTGACTTTC
j_call: TRBJ2-2; clone_size: .; v_call: TRBV7-8; d_call: TRBD2; cdr3_aa: CATSFRISGANTGELFF; cdr3_nt: TGTGCCACCAGCTTCCGAATTAGCGGGGCGAACACCGGGGAGCTGTTTTTT
j_call: TRBJ2-7; clone_size: .; v_call: TRBV6-6; d_call: TRBD2; cdr3_aa: CASRPAGGPSEQYF; cdr3_nt: TGTGCCAGCAGACCAGCGGGAGGGCCAAGCGAGCAGTACTTC
j_call: TRBJ2-1; clone_size: many; v_call: TRBV4-1; d_call: .; cdr3_aa: CASSRRTSNYNEQFF; cdr3_nt: TGCGCCAGCAGCCGAAGGACAAGCAACTACAATGAGCAGTTCTTC
j_call: TRBJ2-1; clone_size: .; v_call: TRBV4-1; d_call: .; cdr3_aa: CVSSPFGNNNNEQFF; cdr3_nt: TGTGTCAGCAGCCCGTTCGGTAACAACAACAATGAGCAGTTCTTC
j_call: TRBJ1-1; clone_size: .; v_call: TRBV4-3; d_call: .; cdr3_aa: CASSQDGLIGGAEAFF; cdr3_nt: TGCGCCAGCAGCCAAGATGGCCTTATCGGTGGTGCTGAAGCTTTCTTT
j_call: TRBJ2-3; clone_size: .; v_call: TRBV6-5; d_call: TRBD1; cdr3_aa: CASVTGGGGDTQYF; cdr3_nt: TGTGCCAGCGTAACAGGGGGCGGAGGAGATACGCAGTATTTT
j_call: TRBJ2-1; clone_size: .; v_call: TRBV28; d_call: TRBD2; cdr3_aa: CVNSRLGLAGRNEQFF; cdr3_nt: TGTGTCAACAGTCGCCTCGGACTAGCGGGACGCAATGAGCAGTTCTTC
j_call: TRBJ2-7; clone_size: .; v_call: TRBV11-2; d_call: TRBD2; cdr3_aa: CANSKGLAGFIAYEQYF; cdr3_nt: TGTGCCAACAGCAAGGGGCTAGCGGGTTTCATAGCATACGAGCAGTACTTC
j_call: TRBJ1-1; clone_size: few; v_call: TRBV28; d_call: .; cdr3_aa: CASSLTTEAFF; cdr3_nt: TGTGCCAGCAGTTTGACCACTGAAGCTTTCTTT
j_call: TRBJ2-1; clone_size: .; v_call: TRBV29-1; d_call: TRBD2; cdr3_aa: CSVAGGNYKEQFF; cdr3_nt: TGCAGCGTAGCGGGAGGAAACTACAAAGAGCAGTTCTTC
j_call: TRBJ1-2; clone_size: .; v_call: TRBV29-1; d_call: .; cdr3_aa: CSVLDSVGHGYTF; cdr3_nt: TGCAGCGTTCTCGACAGTGTTGGACATGGCTATACCTTC
j_call: TRBJ2-2; clone_size: .; v_call: TRBV11-2; d_call: .; cdr3_aa: CASSLDIRRTNTGELFF; cdr3_nt: TGTGCCAGCAGCTTAGATATCAGGAGGACGAACACAGGGGAGCTGTTTTTT
j_call: TRBJ2-2; clone_size: .; v_call: TRBV7-8; d_call: .; cdr3_aa: CASSLLVVGGGELFF; cdr3_nt: TGTGCCAGCAGCTTACTAGTGGTAGGGGGCGGGGAGCTGTTTTTT
j_call: TRBJ2-1; clone_size: once; v_call: TRBV29-1; d_call: TRBD2; cdr3_aa: CNVGLAAGFYNEQFF; cdr3_nt: TGCAACGTTGGACTAGCGGCAGGGTTCTACAATGAGCAGTTCTTC
j_call: TRBJ2-2; clone_size: .; v_call: TRBV29-1; d_call: TRBD2; cdr3_aa: CSVGTSAAKTGELYF; cdr3_nt: TGCAGCGTTGGGACTAGCGCAGCGAAGACCGGGGAGCTGTATTTT
j_call: TRBJ2-2; clone_size: many; v_call: TRBV30; d_call: .; cdr3_aa: CAWSGGLSTGELFF; cdr3_nt: TGTGCCTGGAGCGGGGGGCTATCGACCGGGGAGCTGTTTTTT
j_call: TRBJ2-4; clone_size: many; v_call: TRBV2; d_call: .; cdr3_aa: CASSEAGGPAKNIQYF; cdr3_nt: TGTGCCAGCAGTGAAGCAGGAGGGCCAGCCAAAAACATTCAGTACTTC
j_call: TRBJ2-1; clone_size: .; v_call: TRBV10-3; d_call: .; cdr3_aa: CAIRASVISYNEQFF; cdr3_nt: TGTGCCATCAGGGCTAGCGTGATCTCCTACAATGAGCAGTTCTTC
j_call: TRBJ1-2; clone_size: .; v_call: TRBV11-2; d_call: TRBD1; cdr3_aa: CASSLDRGNPYGYTF; cdr3_nt: TGTGCCAGCAGCCTCGACAGGGGGAACCCCTATGGCTACACCTTC